Given below is one T cell receptor beta chain in context. Its specificity is unknown. This sample is part of a study of cytomegalovirus exposure and HLA in healthy donors. For the study at large: A subsequent analysis stated that the approximately 110 validation repertoires were run on the same platform as the roughly 620 first-cohort repertoires. Findings of the study overall: Later, an analysis found that TCR clusters from the first cohort tended to co-occur in the 90 to 150 validation repertoires. The dataset shows that most TCR sequences were rare, while some public TCRs occurred in many donors.

CDR3 length: 14 residues. Trimming stripped 1 base from V and 6 bases from J, with 12 bases between. Germline V lookup: CDR1 SGHVS, CDR2 FQNEAQ. Profiled with immunoSEQ multiplex PCR; TCRdb holds only in-frame clones, not every one. The data contain about 160,000 clones, 75% to 90% of them singletons. This rearrangement joins TRBV7-8 to TRBJ1-2; D call uncertain. The clonotype comes from a woman between 18 and 29 years old in good health and CMV-seronegative. Specimen: PBMCs. The CDR3 DNA reads TGTGCCAGCAGCTTAGGAGGGAGGTGGAATGGCTACACCTTC. This gives the protein CASSLGGRWNGYTF.